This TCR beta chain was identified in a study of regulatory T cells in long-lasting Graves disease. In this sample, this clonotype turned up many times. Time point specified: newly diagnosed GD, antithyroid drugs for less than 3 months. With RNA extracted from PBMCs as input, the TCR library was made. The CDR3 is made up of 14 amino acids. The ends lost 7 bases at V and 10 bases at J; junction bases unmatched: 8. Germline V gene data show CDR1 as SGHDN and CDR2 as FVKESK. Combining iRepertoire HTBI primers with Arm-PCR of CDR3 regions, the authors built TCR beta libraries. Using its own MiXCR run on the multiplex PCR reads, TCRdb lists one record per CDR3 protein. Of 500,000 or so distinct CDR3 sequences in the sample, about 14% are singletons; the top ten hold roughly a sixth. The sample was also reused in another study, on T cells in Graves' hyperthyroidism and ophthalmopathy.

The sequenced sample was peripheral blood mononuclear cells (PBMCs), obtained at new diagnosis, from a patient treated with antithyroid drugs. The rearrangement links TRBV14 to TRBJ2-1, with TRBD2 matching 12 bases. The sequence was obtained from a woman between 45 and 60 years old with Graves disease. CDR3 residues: CASNLAGGPSEQFF. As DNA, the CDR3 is TGTGCCAGCAACCTAGCGGGAGGGCCTTCGGAGCAGTTCTTC.